Each of the 31 T cell receptor beta chains below was sequenced from the same sample in a study of radiotherapy plus CTLA-4 blockade in lung cancer. Libraries were prepared by immunoSEQ multiplex PCR; TCRdb keeps only in-frame clonotypes and omits some of them. The data show around 63,000 clones, more than 70% seen once. The sequenced sample was peripheral blood, obtained from a patient treated with radiotherapy plus ipilimumab. Every receptor here comes from a human donor with non-small cell lung cancer whose response to radiotherapy plus ipilimumab could not be evaluated. Some clones in this sample may be carry-over from other donors' samples.

The CDR3 reads CASSLDGPEAPQYF. CDR3 in DNA: TGTGCCAGCAGCTTAGATGGCCCCGAGGCGCCCCAGTACTTC. The V and J genes are TRBV7-6 and TRBJ2-5, with D hard to call. The CDR3 loop spans 14 amino acids. The V gene's germline CDR1 is SGHVS and CDR2 FNYEAQ. V was clipped by 1 base and J by 9 bases, with 15 bases between them.

This clone was seen a few times. The chain combines TRBV25-1 with TRBJ1-6; D gene uncertain. Trimming took 6 bases from V and 7 from J, leaving 7 bases between them. Germline-derived CDR1 and CDR2 are MGHDK and SYGVNS. The CDR3 consists of 12 residues. The CDR3 region is CASRVYNSPLHF. As DNA, the CDR3 is TGTGCCAGCAGGGTCTACAATTCACCCCTCCACTTT.

The chain employs TRBV4-2 and TRBJ1-2; D might be TRBD1 (5 bases). Germline-derived CDR1 and CDR2 are LGHNA and YNFKEQ. Trimming shortened V by 6 bases and J by 6 bases, and 20 bases separated the two germline ends. The CDR3 runs to 15 residues. The CDR3 sequence: CASRSIGASLDGYTF. CDR3 sequence (DNA): TGTGCCAGCAGGTCTATAGGGGCCAGCTTAGATGGCTACACCTTC.

This clone turned up a few times. The chain employs TRBV25-1 and TRBJ1-2; D gene unclear. The V and J ends lost 3 bases and 1 base respectively, with 3 bases between them. Germline lookup yields CDR1 MGHDK and CDR2 SYGVNS. This CDR3 has 12 residues. The CDR3 region is CASSDSNYGYTF. In DNA, the CDR3 is TGTGCCAGCAGTGACAGTAACTATGGCTACACCTTC.

This clone was seen only once. The chain uses TRBV5-1 and TRBJ2-1, with TRBD1 identical over 7 bases. V shed 5 bases, J shed 5 bases, and the junction held 4 bases outside the gene matches. The length of the CDR3 is 13 residues. Germline-derived CDR1 and CDR2 are SGHRS and YFSETQ. The CDR3 here is CASREGTDNEQFF. The CDR3 region has the DNA TGCGCCAGCAGGGAAGGGACAGACAATGAGCAGTTCTTC.

The rearrangement joins TRBV9 to TRBJ1-1; D not certain. CDR1 and CDR2 from the germline V gene are SGDLS and YYNGEE. This CDR3 contains 14 residues. V was shortened by 0 bases and J by 1 base, with 7 bases between the two germline ends. DNA for the CDR3: TGTGCCAGCAGCGTAGGGGCTGGGAACACTGAAGCTTTCTTT. The encoded protein is CASSVGAGNTEAFF. Together with reference TRBV9 and TRBJ1-1, the CDR3 gives the full variable domain: DSGVTQTPKHLITATGQRVTLRCSPRSGDLSVYWYQQSLDQGLQFLIQYYNGEERAKGNILERFSAQQFPDLHSELNLSSLELGDSALYFCASSVGAGNTEAFFGQGTRLTVV.

A note on this clone: The conserved final phenylalanine or tryptophan is absent from the CDR3, which likely points to a read error. Because the CDR3's place on the DNA is in doubt, the DNA is left out and the CDR3 is given as listed by TCRdb. The rearrangement joins TRBV4-2 to TRBJ2-7; the table's D gene call, TRBD1, was not cross checked with the DNA. Ends included, the CDR3 has 11 residues. Germline CDR1 reads LGHNA; CDR2 reads YNFKEQ. CDR3 sequence: CASNYGGDTHP.

The rearrangement uses TRBV27 and TRBJ2-3, with D unclear. V was clipped by 1 base and J by 2 bases, with 10 bases between them. Germline values: CDR1 MNHEY, CDR2 SMNVEV (reference sequence). The CDR3 consists of 15 residues. CDR3 sequence reads: CASSLLGRFTDTQYF. CDR3 bases: TGTGCCAGCAGTTTATTGGGCAGGTTCACAGATACGCAGTATTTT.

This clone was seen a few times. Here the CDR3 reads CASSFGTGPRNEQFF. The CDR3 nucleotides read TGTGCCAGCAGCTTCGGGACAGGGCCCCGCAATGAGCAGTTCTTC. The V and J genes are TRBV7-9 and TRBJ2-1; 9 bases map to TRBD1. The J segment lost 6 bases and the V segment lost 3 bases, leaving 6 bases of the junction unmatched. This CDR3 is 15 amino acids long. Germline V gene data show CDR1 as SEHNR and CDR2 as FQNEAQ (reference sequence).

V and J are TRBV5-4 and TRBJ2-7; TRBD1 matches 7 bases. The CDR3 covers 14 residues. CDR1 is SGHNT, CDR2 YYREEE, per germline (reference sequence). Losses at the gene ends were 3 bases for V and 5 bases for J; bases not matched to a gene: 8. This CDR3 reads CASSYRQGRNEQYF. Here the CDR3 DNA reads TGTGCCAGCAGCTACCGACAGGGTCGGAACGAGCAGTACTTC. The full variable domain, with the rest looked up from reference TRBV5-4 and TRBJ2-7, is ETGVTQSPTHLIKTRGQQVTLRCSSQSGHNTVSWYQQALGQGPQFIFQYYREEENGRGNFPPRFSGLQFPNYSSELNVNALELDDSALYLCASSYRQGRNEQYFGPGTRLTVT.

The V call is TRBV28, the J call TRBJ2-3; D possibly corresponds to TRBD1 (6 bases). CDR3 length: 19 residues. CDR1 is MDHEN and CDR2 is SYDVKM in the germline V gene. With 5 bases removed from V and 2 bases from J, the gap between germline ends came to 26 bases. The CDR3 spells CASSPTARTELEDTDTQYF. DNA for the CDR3: TGTGCCAGCAGTCCCACTGCAAGGACAGAGCTTGAGGACACAGATACGCAGTATTTT.

This clone has only a few counts. V usage is TRBV10-3 and J usage is TRBJ2-2; tentative D call: TRBD1 (6 bases). V was cut by 0 bases and J by 1 base, with 15 bases left in between. CDR1 ENHRY and CDR2 SYGVKD come from the germline V gene. The CDR3 has 18 residues. The CDR3 loop reads CAISESDVQGGNTGELFF. Written as DNA, the CDR3 is TGTGCCATCAGTGAGTCGGACGTACAGGGTGGGAACACCGGGGAGCTGTTTTTT.

The count of this clone is one. This chain uses TRBV7-9 with TRBJ2-7, with TRBD1 as a possible D gene (5 bases). V lost 5 bases and J 4 bases, leaving 18 bases between the germline ends. Germline V CDR1 and CDR2: SEHNR, FQNEAQ (reference sequence). This CDR3 has 15 amino acids. The CDR3 nucleotides read TGTGCCAGCAGCCAGCTATTTGGACACTTGTACGAGCAGTACTTC. Protein sequence: CASSQLFGHLYEQYF.

The chain couples TRBV4-2 to TRBJ1-6; D is ambiguous. Trimming left V 3 bases short and J 15 bases short, with 12 bases between. Germline CDR1 reads LGHNA; CDR2 reads YNFKEQ. The CDR3 covers 12 residues. As DNA, the CDR3 is TGTGCCAGCAGCCAGGCCGGGTCCCTCCTCCACTTT. This translates into CASSQAGSLLHF.

This chain uses TRBV6-5 with TRBJ2-1; a weak D match, TRBD2 (7 bases). The CDR3 has 14 amino acids. Trimming left V 2 bases short and J 8 bases short, with 13 bases between. Germline V CDR1 and CDR2: MNHEY, SVGAGI. CDR3 DNA: TGTGCCAGCAGTTACGGTGGGGGGGCCGATGAGCAGTTCTTC. Its protein is CASSYGGGADEQFF.

The chain recombines TRBV28 with TRBJ2-7; TRBD1 is a possible D gene (6 bases). CDR1 MDHEN and CDR2 SYDVKM come from the germline V gene. The CDR3 contains 17 residues. V was clipped by 6 bases and J by 4 bases, with 25 bases between them. This CDR3 is CASRPILGQQRTYEQYF. The CDR3 bases are TGTGCCAGCAGGCCGATTCTAGGACAGCAAAGAACGTACGAGCAGTACTTC.

In its sample, this clone was seen once. The V gene is TRBV2, the J gene TRBJ2-7, with D tentatively TRBD2 (5 bases). The CDR3 has 14 residues. V was cut by 3 bases and J by 6 bases, with 15 bases left in between. Germline assignment: CDR1 SNHLY and CDR2 FYNNEI. The CDR3 reads CASSESIRGFEQYF. CDR3 bases: TGTGCCAGCAGTGAGTCGATTCGGGGTTTCGAGCAGTACTTC.

J is TRBJ2-3 and V is TRBV10-3; 13 positions match TRBD2. CDR1 and CDR2 (germline): ENHRY, SYGVKD. V dropped 7 bases and J dropped 0; count of bases not matched to a gene: 4. This CDR3 has 16 amino acids. This CDR3 reads CAITMTSGGSTDTQYF. In nucleotides, the CDR3 is TGTGCCATCACCATGACTAGCGGGGGGAGCACAGATACGCAGTATTTT.

The gene calls are TRBV18 and TRBJ2-1; the match to TRBD2 covers 8 bases. J lost 6 bases, V lost 3 bases, and 19 bases had no gene match. This CDR3 spans 19 amino acids. The V gene's germline CDR1 is KGHSH and CDR2 LQKENI. CDR3 nucleotide sequence: TGTGCCAGCTCACCCCGGTCACTAGCGGCCCTCGGGAGGGGCAATGAGCAGTTCTTC. Translating it yields CASSPRSLAALGRGNEQFF.

The rearrangement joins TRBV5-1 to TRBJ1-6; 9 nucleotides agree with TRBD1. V dropped 4 bases and J dropped 7; count of bases not matched to a gene: 12. The CDR3 length is 17 residues. Per germline, CDR1 SGHRS and CDR2 YFSETQ. The CDR3 spells CASSTGDGTGRNSPLHF. CDR3 nucleotide sequence: TGCGCCAGCAGCACCGGGGACGGGACAGGGCGGAATTCACCCCTCCACTTT.

This clone appeared once. The CDR3 bases are TGTGCCAGCAGCCCACCGGGACAGGGAGGCACCGGGGAGCTGTTTTTT. Translated, it gives CASSPPGQGGTGELFF. V usage is TRBV9 and J usage is TRBJ2-2; 9 nucleotides line up with TRBD1. J lost 4 bases, V lost 4 bases, and 8 bases had no gene match. The germline V gene encodes CDR1 SGDLS and CDR2 YYNGEE. The CDR3 is 16 amino acids.

This clone was recorded once. Here the CDR3 reads CASSQDMGVGTEAFF. The CDR3 region has the DNA TGTGCCAGCAGCCAAGATATGGGCGTGGGCACTGAAGCTTTCTTT. The chain has TRBV4-2 and TRBJ1-1; D uncertain. The V end lost 0 bases, the J end lost 4 bases, and 12 bases lay between the germline ends. This CDR3 comprises 15 residues. Germline CDR1 and CDR2: LGHNA and YNFKEQ.

This rearrangement joins TRBV6-1 to TRBJ2-7; 9 bases agree with TRBD1. Germline CDR1 is MNHNS and CDR2 is SASEGT. V was clipped by 3 bases and J by 5 bases; unmatched bases: 5. The CDR3 has 14 residues. Written as DNA, the CDR3 is TGTGCCAGCAGTGAGAGGACAGGGGTGGACGAGCAGTACTTC. It encodes CASSERTGVDEQYF.

The rearrangement uses TRBV4-2 and TRBJ1-2, with TRBD1 as a possible D gene (5 bases). The CDR3 length is 16 residues. V was trimmed by 1 base and J by 5 bases, leaving 17 bases between them. In germline, CDR1 is LGHNA, CDR2 YNFKEQ. CDR3 DNA: TGTGCCAGCAGCCAAGTCTATGCGGGGACCGGGTATGGCTACACCTTC. Translated: CASSQVYAGTGYGYTF.

This clone was seen a few times. This sequence joins TRBV7-2 and TRBJ2-5; tentative D call: TRBD1 (5 bases). Germline V gives CDR1 SGHTA, CDR2 FQGNSA. V lost 2 bases to trimming and J lost 5 bases, with 9 bases between them. This CDR3 region has 13 residues. The CDR3 region is CASSLRGAETQYF. Written as DNA, the CDR3 is TGTGCCAGCAGCTTAAGGGGCGCGGAGACCCAGTACTTC.

This chain uses TRBV10-3 with TRBJ1-2; 8 bases map to TRBD1. The V segment lost 6 bases and the J segment 4 bases; nucleotides outside the gene matches: 10. Looked up from germline, CDR1 is ENHRY and CDR2 is SYGVKD. This CDR3 comprises 15 residues. CDR3: CAISYGQGRVYGYTF. The CDR3 DNA is TGTGCCATCAGCTATGGACAGGGACGAGTCTATGGCTACACCTTC.

A word on this clone: The junction differs from germline at one of its ends, possibly a read error. Additional DNA sequences in this sample encode the identical CDR3. The rearrangement links TRBV4-1 to TRBJ1-6, with D possibly TRBD1 on 5 matching bases. This CDR3 comprises 17 residues. CDR1 and CDR2 from the germline V gene are MGHRA and YSYEKL. For the CDR3, the DNA is TGCGCCAGCAGCCAACTCCGGGGGGGAGGTGATAATTCCCCCCTCCACTTT. Protein sequence: CASSQLRGGGDNSPLHF.

This clone was observed a single time. The rearrangement joins TRBV5-1 to TRBJ1-6; a weak D match, TRBD1 (6 bases). The CDR3 consists of 16 residues. Germline V gene sequence: CDR1 SGHRS, CDR2 YFSETQ. Trimming removed 3 bases from V and 9 bases from J, with 19 bases in between. The CDR3 sequence: CASSSTTNRATSPLHF. The CDR3 coding sequence is TGCGCCAGCAGCTCAACGACTAACAGGGCTACTTCACCCCTCCACTTT. The entire variable domain, with the rest obtained from reference TRBV5-1 and TRBJ1-6, is as follows: KAGVTQTPRYLIKTRGQQVTLSCSPISGHRSVSWYQQTPGQGLQFLFEYFSETQRNKGNFPGRFSGRQFSNSRSEMNVSTLELGDSALYLCASSSTTNRATSPLHFGNGTRLTVT.

J is TRBJ2-5 and V is TRBV5-1; D is undetermined. TRBJ2-7 explains the end of the DNA better; the J call may be wrong. This CDR3 contains 11 residues. From germline, CDR1 is SGHRS and CDR2 YFSETQ. DNA of the CDR3: TGCGCCAGCAGCGCCGCCTACGAGCAGTACTTC. Encoded protein: CASSAAYEQYF.

This chain links TRBV28 with TRBJ1-2; perhaps TRBD1 as D (5 bases). The CDR3 loop spans 15 amino acids. Deletions cut 4 bases from V and 4 bases from J, with 16 bases between. Germline values: CDR1 MDHEN, CDR2 SYDVKM. CDR3 loop: CASSSTPTDLYGYTF. The CDR3 DNA is TGTGCCAGCAGTTCCACCCCGACAGACCTCTATGGCTACACCTTC.

The CDR3 coding sequence is TGCGCCAGCAGCCACCCCAACGCAGGGGCGGGCGACTATGGCTACACCTTC. Translated: CASSHPNAGAGDYGYTF. The genes are TRBV4-1 and TRBJ1-2, with D maybe TRBD1 (6 bases). Deletions cut 3 bases from V and 3 bases from J, with 20 bases between. This CDR3 has 17 amino acids. Looked up from germline, CDR1 is MGHRA and CDR2 is YSYEKL.